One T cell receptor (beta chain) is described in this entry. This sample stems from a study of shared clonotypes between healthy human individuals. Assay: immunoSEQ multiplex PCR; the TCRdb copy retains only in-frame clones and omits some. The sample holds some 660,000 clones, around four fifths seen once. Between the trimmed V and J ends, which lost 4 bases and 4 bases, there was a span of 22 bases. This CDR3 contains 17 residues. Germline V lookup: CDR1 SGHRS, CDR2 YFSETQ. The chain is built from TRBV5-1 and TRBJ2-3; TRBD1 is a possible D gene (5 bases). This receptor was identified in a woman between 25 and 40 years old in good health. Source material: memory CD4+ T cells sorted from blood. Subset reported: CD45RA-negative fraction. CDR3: CASSPTGSRVMSDTQYF. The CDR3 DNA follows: TGCGCCAGCAGCCCGACCGGGTCCAGGGTTATGTCAGATACGCAGTATTTT.